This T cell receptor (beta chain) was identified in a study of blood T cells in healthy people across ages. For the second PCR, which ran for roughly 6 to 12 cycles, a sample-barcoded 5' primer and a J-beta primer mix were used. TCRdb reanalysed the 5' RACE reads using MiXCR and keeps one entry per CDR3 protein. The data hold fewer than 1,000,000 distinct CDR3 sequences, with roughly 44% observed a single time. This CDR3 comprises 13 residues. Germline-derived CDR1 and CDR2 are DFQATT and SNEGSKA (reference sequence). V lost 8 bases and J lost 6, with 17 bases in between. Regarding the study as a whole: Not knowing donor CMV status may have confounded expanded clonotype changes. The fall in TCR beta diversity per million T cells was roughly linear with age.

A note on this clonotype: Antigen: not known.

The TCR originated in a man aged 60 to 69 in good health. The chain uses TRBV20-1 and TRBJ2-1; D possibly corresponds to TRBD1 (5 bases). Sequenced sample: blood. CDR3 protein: CSFPKTTANEQFF. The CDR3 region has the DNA TGCAGTTTTCCTAAGACGACAGCCAATGAGCAGTTCTTC.